Listed below are T cell receptor beta chains from one sample, sequenced in a study of Ad26.COV2.S vaccination and SARS-CoV-2 variants. Repertoires were generated with immunoSEQ multiplex PCR, while TCRdb's copy carries only in-frame clones and drops some. The table has 350,000 to 450,000 clones, roughly 90% seen once. This specimen consisted of peripheral blood, obtained in a trial of Ad26.COV2.S vaccine versus placebo. These receptors originate from a person aged 18 to 59 who received the Ad26.COV2.S COVID-19 vaccine or a placebo. CDR3s include the opening cysteine and the closing phenylalanine or tryptophan. The D gene is left open where the match is weak. Only part of the rows carry a size: once, few, many, or a class if the clone is expanded.

>TRBJ2-2|few|NA|TRBV10-3
CAISELGGGTGELFF
TGTGCCATCAGTGAGCTGGGTGGAGGCACCGGGGAGCTGTTTTTT
>TRBJ1-2|NA|NA|TRBV7-8
CASSLGVDYGYTF
TGTGCCAGCAGCTTAGGCGTTGACTATGGCTACACCTTC
>TRBJ2-1|NA|NA|TRBV21-1
CASSPRIATLIRQGSRRSGEQFF
TGTGCCAGCAGCCCCCGAATCGCCACCTTAATTCGACAGGGGTCACGTCGGTCCGGTGAGCAGTTCTTC
>TRBJ2-7|NA|TRBD2|TRBV5-1
CASSLVSGGSYEQYF
TGCGCCAGCAGCTTGGTGAGCGGGGGATCCTACGAGCAGTACTTC
>TRBJ2-2|NA|TRBD2|TRBV7-8
CASSPGGEGAGELFF
TGTGCCAGCAGCCCGGGTGGGGAGGGCGCCGGGGAGCTGTTTTTT
>TRBJ1-5|NA|NA|TRBV18
CASSLGRDSNQPQHF
TGTGCCAGCTCACTCGGAAGGGATAGCAATCAGCCCCAGCATTTT
>TRBJ1-2|NA|TRBD1|TRBV4-3
CASSQDWTGLNSYGYTF
TGCGCCAGCAGCCAGGACTGGACAGGGTTGAATAGCTATGGCTACACCTTC
>TRBJ2-1|NA|TRBD1|TRBV5-1
CASSLEGTGRNEQFF
TGCGCCAGCAGCTTGGAAGGGACAGGGCGCAATGAGCAGTTCTTC
>TRBJ2-7|NA|NA|TRBV7-9
CASSHERYEQYF
TGTGCCAGCAGCCATGAACGCTACGAGCAGTACTTC
>TRBJ2-3|NA|NA|TRBV5-1
CASSLGRGTDTQYF
TGCGCCAGCAGCTTGGGTCGAGGCACAGATACGCAGTATTTT
>TRBJ2-2|NA|NA|TRBV4-1
CASSRNMNTGELFF
TGCGCCAGCAGCCGAAACATGAACACCGGGGAGCTGTTTTTT
>TRBJ2-5|NA|NA|TRBV21-1
CASSYPARGEETQYF
TGTGCCAGCAGCTACCCGGCACGGGGGGAGGAGACCCAGTACTTC
>TRBJ2-3|NA|TRBD1|TRBV2
CASSKIQGADTQYF
TGTGCCAGCAGTAAAATACAGGGGGCAGATACGCAGTATTTT
>TRBJ1-3|NA|NA|TRBV28
CASSSTEISGNTIYF
TGTGCCAGCAGTTCAACAGAGATCTCTGGAAACACCATATATTTT
>TRBJ1-3|NA|NA|TRBV18
CASSPLRRDSGNTIYF
TGTGCCAGCTCACCACTCCGGCGGGACTCTGGAAACACCATATATTTT
>TRBJ2-7|NA|TRBD2|TRBV6-5
CASSYSSGDSYEQYF
TGTGCCAGCAGTTACTCTAGCGGGGACTCCTACGAGCAGTACTTC
>TRBJ2-7|NA|TRBD1|TRBV5-5
CASSPQSGTGHSYEQYF
TGTGCCAGCAGCCCGCAATCCGGGACAGGCCACTCCTACGAGCAGTACTTC
>TRBJ2-3|NA|NA|TRBV13
CASSFLRGRGDTQYF
TGTGCCAGCAGCTTCCTCCGGGGTCGCGGAGATACGCAGTATTTT
>TRBJ1-6|NA|TRBD1|TRBV9
CASSDRDRNSPLHF
TGTGCCAGCAGCGACCGGGACAGGAATTCACCCCTCCACTTT
>TRBJ1-5|NA|TRBD1|TRBV15
CATSRDRQGVGQPQHF
TGTGCCACCAGCAGAGATCGACAGGGGGTAGGTCAGCCCCAGCATTTT
>TRBJ2-1|NA|TRBD2|TRBV7-2
CASSSNRGGYNEQFF
TGTGCCAGCAGCTCAAACCGGGGGGGCTACAATGAGCAGTTCTTC
>TRBJ1-2|NA|TRBD1|TRBV18
CASSPPGQGYGYTF
TGTGCCAGCTCACCACCGGGACAGGGCTATGGCTACACCTTC
>TRBJ2-3|NA|TRBD2|TRBV19
CASSIYNIAGVLDTQYF
TGTGCCAGTAGTATTTATAATATAGCGGGGGTGTTAGATACGCAGTATTTT
>TRBJ2-2|NA|TRBD1|TRBV11-2
CASSWGQGTGELFF
TGTGCCAGCAGCTGGGGACAGGGAACCGGGGAGCTGTTTTTT
>TRBJ2-5|NA|NA|TRBV7-9
CASSPRAGASLQTQYF
TGTGCCAGCAGCCCGCGGGCGGGCGCCTCTCTGCAGACCCAGTACTTC
>TRBJ2-2|NA|TRBD1|TRBV6-5
CASRRTGGTGELFF
TGTGCCAGCAGAAGGACAGGGGGCACCGGGGAGCTGTTTTTT
>TRBJ1-2|NA|NA|TRBV4-1
CASSQDGFYGYTF
TGCGCCAGCAGCCAAGATGGGTTCTATGGCTACACCTTC
>TRBJ1-4|NA|NA|TRBV29-1
CSAGRATNEKLFF
TGCAGCGCCGGGAGGGCAACTAATGAAAAACTGTTTTTT
>TRBJ2-5|NA|TRBD1|TRBV3-1/TRBV3-2
CASRQTPGQGTMPQYF
TGTGCCAGCAGACAAACCCCGGGACAGGGAACAATGCCCCAGTACTTC
>TRBJ2-3|once|NA|TRBV24-1
CATSDSDTDTQYF
TGTGCCACCAGTGATTCAGACACAGATACGCAGTATTTT
>TRBJ2-5|NA|TRBD2|TRBV7-9
CASSPVSRGWEGTQYF
TGTGCCAGCAGCCCCGTTTCCCGGGGTTGGGAGGGGACCCAGTACTTC
>TRBJ1-1|NA|NA|TRBV28
CASSFSLNTEAFF
TGTGCCAGCAGTTTTTCATTGAACACTGAAGCTTTCTTT
>TRBJ2-5|NA|NA|TRBV24-1
CATSGKGGRGTQYF
TGTGCCACCAGTGGTAAGGGTGGACGGGGGACCCAGTACTTC
>TRBJ2-7|NA|NA|TRBV27
CASRRRLTYEQYF
TGTGCCAGCCGCCGACGGCTTACCTACGAGCAGTACTTC
>TRBJ2-3|many|NA|TRBV9
CASSVYGYTDTQYF
TGTGCCAGCAGCGTATACGGTTACACAGATACGCAGTATTTT
>TRBJ1-4|NA|TRBD1|TRBV6-5
CASILTGADEKLFF
TGTGCCAGCATTCTGACAGGGGCGGACGAAAAACTGTTTTTT
>TRBJ2-1|NA|NA|TRBV19
CATQDRGGSYNEQFF
TGTGCCACCCAAGATCGGGGCGGGTCCTACAATGAGCAGTTCTTC
>TRBJ1-1|NA|NA|TRBV5-1
CASSSKAGLNTEAFF
TGCGCCAGCAGCTCCAAGGCAGGGCTGAACACTGAAGCTTTCTTT
>TRBJ2-7|NA|TRBD1|TRBV18
CASGKLQGASYEQYF
TGTGCCAGCGGGAAGCTACAGGGGGCCTCCTACGAGCAGTACTTC
>TRBJ2-5|NA|NA|TRBV10-3
CAISSLNGGKETQYF
TGTGCCATCAGTTCTCTAAACGGGGGTAAAGAGACCCAGTACTTC
>TRBJ1-1|NA|NA|TRBV4-3
CASSQDIGGGNTEAFF
TGCGCCAGCAGCCAAGACATCGGGGGGGGAAACACTGAAGCTTTCTTT
>TRBJ2-3|NA|NA|TRBV2
CASSGLLAGFTDTQYF
TGTGCCAGCAGTGGCCTATTAGCTGGGTTCACAGATACGCAGTATTTT
>TRBJ1-1|NA|TRBD1|TRBV3-1/TRBV3-2
CASSSPGTGGPVAFF
TGTGCCAGCAGCTCACCCGGGACAGGGGGTCCGGTAGCTTTCTTT
>TRBJ1-2|NA|NA|TRBV4-3
CASSQDLPPGGYGYTF
TGCGCCAGCAGCCAAGATCTCCCCCCAGGAGGGTATGGCTACACCTTC
>TRBJ1-2|NA|NA|TRBV9
CASSLMTGSYGYTF
TGTGCCAGCAGCCTCATGACAGGTTCCTATGGCTACACCTTC